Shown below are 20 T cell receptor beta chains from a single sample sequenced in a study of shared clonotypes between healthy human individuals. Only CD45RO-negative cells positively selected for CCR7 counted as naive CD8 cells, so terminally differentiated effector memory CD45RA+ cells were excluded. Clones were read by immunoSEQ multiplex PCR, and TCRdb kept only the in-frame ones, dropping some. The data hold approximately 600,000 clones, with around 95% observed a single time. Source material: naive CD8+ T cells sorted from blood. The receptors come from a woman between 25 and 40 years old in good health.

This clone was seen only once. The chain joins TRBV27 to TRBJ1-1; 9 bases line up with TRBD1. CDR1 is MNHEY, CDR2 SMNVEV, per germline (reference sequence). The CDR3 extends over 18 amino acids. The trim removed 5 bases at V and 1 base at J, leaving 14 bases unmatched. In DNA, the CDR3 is TGTGCCAGCAGTATTCCCGGGACAGGGTCGGGGGAGAACACTGAAGCTTTCTTT. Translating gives CASSIPGTGSGENTEAFF.

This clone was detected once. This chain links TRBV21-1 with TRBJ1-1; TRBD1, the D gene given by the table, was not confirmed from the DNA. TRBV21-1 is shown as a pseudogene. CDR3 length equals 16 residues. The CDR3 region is CASSTNRQGRGTEAFF. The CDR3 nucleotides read TGTGCCAGCAGCACCAACAGACAGGGAAGGGGCACTGAAGCTTTCTTT.

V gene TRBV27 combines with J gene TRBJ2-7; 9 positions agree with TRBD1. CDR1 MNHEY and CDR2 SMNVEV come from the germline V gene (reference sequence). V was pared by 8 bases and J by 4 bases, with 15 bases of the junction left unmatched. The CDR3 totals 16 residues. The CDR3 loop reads CASGGHSPGQGYEQYF. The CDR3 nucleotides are TGTGCCAGCGGTGGACACTCACCGGGACAGGGATACGAGCAGTACTTC.

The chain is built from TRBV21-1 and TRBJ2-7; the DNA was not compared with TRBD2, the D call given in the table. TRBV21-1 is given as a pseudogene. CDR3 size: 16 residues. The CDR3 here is CASSRPSGAPSYEQYF. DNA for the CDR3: TGTGCCAGCAGCAGACCTAGCGGGGCCCCCTCCTACGAGCAGTACTTC.

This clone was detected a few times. CDR3 sequence (DNA): TGTGCCAGCAGTTTAGAGGATATCTACGAGCAGTACTTC. Its translation is CASSLEDIYEQYF. This rearrangement joins TRBV28 to TRBJ2-7; D is unclear. Trimming removed 2 bases at V and 3 bases at J, with 8 bases between. CDR3 size: 13 residues. Germline V lookup: CDR1 MDHEN, CDR2 SYDVKM.

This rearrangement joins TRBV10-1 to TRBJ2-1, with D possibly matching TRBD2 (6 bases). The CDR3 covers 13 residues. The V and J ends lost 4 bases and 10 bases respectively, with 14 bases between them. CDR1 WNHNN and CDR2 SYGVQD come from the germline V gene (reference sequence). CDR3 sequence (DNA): TGCGCCAGCAGTGGAATAGGCGCGGGAGAGCAGTTCTTC. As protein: CASSGIGAGEQFF.

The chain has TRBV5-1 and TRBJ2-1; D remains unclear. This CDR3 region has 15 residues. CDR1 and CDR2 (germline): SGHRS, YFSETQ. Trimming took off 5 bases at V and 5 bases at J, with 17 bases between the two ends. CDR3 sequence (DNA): TGCGCCAGCAGTTTCTTCCAGCCCCTCCACAATGAGCAGTTCTTC. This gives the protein CASSFFQPLHNEQFF.

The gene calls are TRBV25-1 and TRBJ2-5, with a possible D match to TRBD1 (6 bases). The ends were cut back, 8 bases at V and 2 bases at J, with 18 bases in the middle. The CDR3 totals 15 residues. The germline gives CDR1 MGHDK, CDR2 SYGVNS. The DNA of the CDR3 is TGTGCCAGCTCAGGGGCCAGCAGGTATCAAGAGACCCAGTACTTC. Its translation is CASSGASRYQETQYF.

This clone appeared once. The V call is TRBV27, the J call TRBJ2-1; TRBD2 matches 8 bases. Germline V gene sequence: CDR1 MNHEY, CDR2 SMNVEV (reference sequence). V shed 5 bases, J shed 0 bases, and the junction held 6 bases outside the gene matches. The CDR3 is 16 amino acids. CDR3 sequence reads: CASSPREGSSYNEQFF. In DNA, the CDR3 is TGTGCCAGCAGTCCTCGGGAGGGGAGCTCCTACAATGAGCAGTTCTTC.

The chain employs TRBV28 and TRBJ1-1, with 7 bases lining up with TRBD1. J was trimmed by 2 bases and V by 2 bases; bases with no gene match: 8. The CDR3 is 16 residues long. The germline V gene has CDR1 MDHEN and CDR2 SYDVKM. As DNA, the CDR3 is TGTGCCAGCAGTTTAATGAGGGGGCGAGGTAACACTGAAGCTTTCTTT. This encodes CASSLMRGRGNTEAFF.

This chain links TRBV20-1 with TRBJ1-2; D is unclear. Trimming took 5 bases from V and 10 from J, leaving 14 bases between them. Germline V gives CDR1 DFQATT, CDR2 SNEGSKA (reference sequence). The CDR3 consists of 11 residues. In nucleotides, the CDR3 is TGCAGTGCTCAGTGGGTGGGGATCTACACCTTC. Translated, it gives CSAQWVGIYTF.

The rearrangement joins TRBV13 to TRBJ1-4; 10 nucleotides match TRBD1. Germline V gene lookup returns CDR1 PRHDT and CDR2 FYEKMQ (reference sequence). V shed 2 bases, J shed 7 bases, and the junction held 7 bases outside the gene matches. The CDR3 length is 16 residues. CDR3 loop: CASSLRDRGFGEKLFF. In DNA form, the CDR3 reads TGTGCCAGCAGCTTAAGGGACAGGGGTTTTGGTGAAAAACTGTTTTTT.

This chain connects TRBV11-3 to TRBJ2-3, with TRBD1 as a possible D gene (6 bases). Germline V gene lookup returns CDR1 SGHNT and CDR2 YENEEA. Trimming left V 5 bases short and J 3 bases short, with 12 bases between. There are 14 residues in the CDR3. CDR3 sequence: CASSPQGVTDTQYF. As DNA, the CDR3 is TGTGCCAGCAGCCCACAGGGAGTTACAGATACGCAGTATTTT.

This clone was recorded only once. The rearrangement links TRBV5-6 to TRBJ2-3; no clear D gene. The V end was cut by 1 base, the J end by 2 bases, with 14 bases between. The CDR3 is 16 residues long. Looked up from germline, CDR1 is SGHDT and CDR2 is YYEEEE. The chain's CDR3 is CASSLFFRQTTDTQYF. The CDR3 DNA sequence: TGTGCCAGCAGCTTGTTTTTCCGCCAGACCACAGATACGCAGTATTTT.

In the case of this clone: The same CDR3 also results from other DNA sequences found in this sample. In DNA form, the CDR3 reads TGTGCCAGCAGCTTGGCAGGGGGCAATCAGCCCCAGCATTTT. Its translation is CASSLAGGNQPQHF. The chain carries TRBV5-6 and TRBJ1-5, with TRBD1 as a possible D gene (6 bases). The V and J ends lost 0 bases and 2 bases respectively, with 6 bases between them. The length of the CDR3 is 14 residues. Looked up from germline, CDR1 is SGHDT and CDR2 is YYEEEE. Full variable domain (missing parts from reference TRBV5-6 and TRBJ1-5): DAGVTQSPTHLIKTRGQQVTLRCSPKSGHDTVSWYQQALGQGPQFIFQYYEEEERQRGNFPDRFSGHQFPNYSSELNVNALLLGDSALYLCASSLAGGNQPQHFGDGTRLSIL.

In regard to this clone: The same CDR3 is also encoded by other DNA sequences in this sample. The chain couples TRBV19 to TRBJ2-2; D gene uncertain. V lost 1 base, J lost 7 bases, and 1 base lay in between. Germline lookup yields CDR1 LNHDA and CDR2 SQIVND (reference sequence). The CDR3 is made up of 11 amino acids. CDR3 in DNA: TGTGCCAGTAGTATAGGCGGGGAGCTGTTTTTT. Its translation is CASSIGGELFF.

The CDR3 nucleotides read TGTGCCAGCAGCCCGGGGGTTCGGGGCCGCTCCTACGAGCAGTACTTC. This translates into CASSPGVRGRSYEQYF. This sequence joins TRBV5-8 and TRBJ2-7; perhaps TRBD2 as D (6 bases). The CDR3 spans 16 residues. Germline V gene data show CDR1 as SGHTS and CDR2 as YDEGEE. V lost 4 bases, J lost 0 bases, and 17 bases lay in between.

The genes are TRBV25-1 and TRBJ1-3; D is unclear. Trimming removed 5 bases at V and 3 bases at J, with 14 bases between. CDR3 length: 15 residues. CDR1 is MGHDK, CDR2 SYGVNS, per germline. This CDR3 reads CASSQAMLGGNTIYF. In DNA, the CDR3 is TGTGCCAGCAGTCAGGCTATGCTTGGTGGAAACACCATATATTTT. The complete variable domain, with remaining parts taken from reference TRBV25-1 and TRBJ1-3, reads EADIYQTPRYLVIGTGKKITLECSQTMGHDKMYWYQQDPGMELHLIHYSYGVNSTEKGDLSSESTVSRIRTEHFPLTLESARPSHTSQYLCASSQAMLGGNTIYFGEGSWLTVV.

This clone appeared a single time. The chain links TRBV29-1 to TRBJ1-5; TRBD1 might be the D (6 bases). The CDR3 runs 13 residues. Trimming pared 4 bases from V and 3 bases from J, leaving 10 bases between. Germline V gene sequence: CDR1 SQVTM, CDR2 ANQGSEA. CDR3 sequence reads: CSVGGQTNQPQHF. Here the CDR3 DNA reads TGCAGCGTTGGTGGACAGACCAATCAGCCCCAGCATTTT.

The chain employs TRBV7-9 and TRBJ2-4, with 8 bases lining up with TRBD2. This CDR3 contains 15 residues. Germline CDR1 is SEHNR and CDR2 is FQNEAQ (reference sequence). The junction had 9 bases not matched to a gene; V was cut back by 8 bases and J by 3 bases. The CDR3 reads CASEGLVGFKNIQYF. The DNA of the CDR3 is TGTGCCAGCGAGGGACTAGTTGGGTTCAAAAACATTCAGTACTTC.